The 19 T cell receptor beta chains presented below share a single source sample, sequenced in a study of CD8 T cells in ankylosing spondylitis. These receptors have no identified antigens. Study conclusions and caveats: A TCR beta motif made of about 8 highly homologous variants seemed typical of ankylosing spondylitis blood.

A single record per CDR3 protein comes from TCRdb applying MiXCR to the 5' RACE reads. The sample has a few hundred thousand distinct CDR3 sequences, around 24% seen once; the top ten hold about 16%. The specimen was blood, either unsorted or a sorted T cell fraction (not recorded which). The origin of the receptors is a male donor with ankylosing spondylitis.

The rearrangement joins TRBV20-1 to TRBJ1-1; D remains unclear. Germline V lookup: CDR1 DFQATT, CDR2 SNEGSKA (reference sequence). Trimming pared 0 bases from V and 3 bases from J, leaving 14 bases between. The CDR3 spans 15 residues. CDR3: CSARDLGFWDTEAFF. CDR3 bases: TGCAGTGCTAGAGATCTAGGTTTTTGGGACACTGAAGCTTTCTTT.

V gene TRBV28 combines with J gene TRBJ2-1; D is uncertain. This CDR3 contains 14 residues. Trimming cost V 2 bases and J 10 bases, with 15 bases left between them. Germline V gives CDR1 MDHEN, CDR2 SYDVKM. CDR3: CASSLAIVRYEQFF. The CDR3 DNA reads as TGTGCCAGCAGTTTAGCCATTGTCCGGTACGAGCAGTTCTTC.

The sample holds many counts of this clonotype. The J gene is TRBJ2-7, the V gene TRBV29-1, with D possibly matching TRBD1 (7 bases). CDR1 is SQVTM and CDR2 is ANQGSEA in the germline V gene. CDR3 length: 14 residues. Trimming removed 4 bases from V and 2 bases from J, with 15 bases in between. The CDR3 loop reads CSVAPQGGAYEQYF. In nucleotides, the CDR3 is TGCAGCGTTGCTCCCCAGGGGGGAGCCTACGAGCAGTACTTC.

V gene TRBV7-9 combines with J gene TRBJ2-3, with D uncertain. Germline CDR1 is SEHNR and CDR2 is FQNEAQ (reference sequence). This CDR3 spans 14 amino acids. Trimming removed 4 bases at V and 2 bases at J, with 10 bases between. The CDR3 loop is CASSSPSATDTQYF. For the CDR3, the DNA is TGTGCCAGCAGCTCTCCTAGTGCCACAGATACGCAGTATTTT.

The CDR3 loop reads CASSPADYQGSSWGRELFF. The CDR3 DNA sequence: TGTGCCAGCAGCCCCGCGGACTACCAGGGGTCGTCCTGGGGCCGGGAGCTGTTTTTT. The genes are TRBV12-3 or TRBV12-4 and TRBJ2-2; D assignment may be TRBD1 or TRBD2 (6 bases each). V lost 6 bases and J lost 9, with 32 bases in between. The CDR3 loop spans 19 amino acids.

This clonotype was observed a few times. The CDR3 spells CSARRGEGAVTEAFF. The CDR3, as DNA: TGCAGTGCTAGAAGGGGAGAGGGGGCCGTCACTGAAGCTTTCTTT. This chain joins TRBV20-1 and TRBJ1-1; TRBD1 aligns across 7 bases. The CDR3 covers 15 residues. Trimming cost V 2 bases and J 4 bases; bases outside gene matches: 10. Per germline, CDR1 DFQATT and CDR2 SNEGSKA (reference sequence).

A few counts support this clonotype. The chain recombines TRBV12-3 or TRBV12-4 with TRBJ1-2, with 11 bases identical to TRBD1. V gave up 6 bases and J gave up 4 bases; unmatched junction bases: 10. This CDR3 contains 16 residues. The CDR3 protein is CASSSALGQGAYGYTF. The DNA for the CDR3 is TGTGCCAGCAGCTCCGCACTAGGACAGGGGGCCTATGGCTACACCTTC.

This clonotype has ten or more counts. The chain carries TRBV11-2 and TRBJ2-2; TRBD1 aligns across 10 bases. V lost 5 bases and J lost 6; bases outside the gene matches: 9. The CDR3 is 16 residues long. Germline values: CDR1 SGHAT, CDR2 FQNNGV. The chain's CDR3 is CASSTGTGAKPGELFF. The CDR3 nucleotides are TGTGCCAGCAGCACCGGGACAGGGGCGAAGCCCGGGGAGCTGTTTTTT. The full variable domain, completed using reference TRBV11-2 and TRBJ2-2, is EAGVAQSPRYKIIEKRQSVAFWCNPISGHATLYWYQQILGQGPKLLIQFQNNGVVDDSQLPKDRFSAERLKGVDSTLKIQPAKLEDSAVYLCASSTGTGAKPGELFFGEGSRLTVL.

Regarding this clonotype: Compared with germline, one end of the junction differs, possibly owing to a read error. CDR3 protein: CATSGDYFQETQYF. The CDR3 DNA follows: TGTGCCACCAGCGGAGACTATTTCCAAGAGACCCAGTACTTC. The chain couples TRBV15 to TRBJ2-5; TRBD2 might be the D (5 bases). This CDR3 comprises 14 residues. Germline CDR1 and CDR2: LNHNV and YYDKDF (reference sequence).

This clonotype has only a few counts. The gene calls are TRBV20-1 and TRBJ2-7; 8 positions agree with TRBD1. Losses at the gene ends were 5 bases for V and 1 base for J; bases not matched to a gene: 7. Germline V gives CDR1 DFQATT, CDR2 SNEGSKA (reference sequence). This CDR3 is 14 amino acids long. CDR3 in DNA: TGCAGTGCTGAGGACAGGGTGAAATCCTACGAGCAGTACTTC. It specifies CSAEDRVKSYEQYF.

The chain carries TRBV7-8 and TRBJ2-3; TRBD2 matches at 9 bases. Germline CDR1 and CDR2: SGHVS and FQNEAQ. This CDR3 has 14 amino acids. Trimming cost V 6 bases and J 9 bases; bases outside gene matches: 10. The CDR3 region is CASRPIGSGGTQYF. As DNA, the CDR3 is TGTGCCAGCAGGCCAATCGGTAGCGGGGGCACGCAGTATTTT.

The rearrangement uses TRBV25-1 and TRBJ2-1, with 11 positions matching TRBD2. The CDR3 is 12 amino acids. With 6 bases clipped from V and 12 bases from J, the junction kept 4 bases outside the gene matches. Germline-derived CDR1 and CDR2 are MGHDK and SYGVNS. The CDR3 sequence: CASRSGTSGQFF. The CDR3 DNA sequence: TGTGCCAGCAGATCCGGGACTAGCGGGCAGTTCTTC.

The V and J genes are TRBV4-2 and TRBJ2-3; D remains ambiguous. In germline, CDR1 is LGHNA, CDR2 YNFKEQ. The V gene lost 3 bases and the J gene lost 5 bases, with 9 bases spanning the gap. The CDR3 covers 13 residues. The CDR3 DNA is TGTGCCAGCAGCCAGGCAGGACGAGATACGCAGTATTTT. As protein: CASSQAGRDTQYF.

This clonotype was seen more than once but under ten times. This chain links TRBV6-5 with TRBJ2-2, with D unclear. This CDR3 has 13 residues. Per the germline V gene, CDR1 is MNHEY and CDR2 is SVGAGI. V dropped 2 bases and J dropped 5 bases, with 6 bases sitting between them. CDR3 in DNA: TGTGCCAGCAGTTACGTCGGTACCGGGGAGCTGTTTTTT. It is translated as CASSYVGTGELFF.

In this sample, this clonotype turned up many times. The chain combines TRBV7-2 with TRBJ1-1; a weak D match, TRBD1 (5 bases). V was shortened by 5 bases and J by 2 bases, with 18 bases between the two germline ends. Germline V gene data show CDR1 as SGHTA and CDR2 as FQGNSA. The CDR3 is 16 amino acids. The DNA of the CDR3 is TGTGCCAGCAGCCTATCCAGGGCCACAAGAAACACTGAAGCTTTCTTT. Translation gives CASSLSRATRNTEAFF. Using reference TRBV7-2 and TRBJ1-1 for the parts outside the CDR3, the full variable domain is GAGVSQSPSNKVTEKGKDVELRCDPISGHTALYWYRQSLGQGLEFLIYFQGNSAPDKSGLPSDRFSAERTGGSVSTLTIQRTQQEDSAVYLCASSLSRATRNTEAFFGQGTRLTVV.

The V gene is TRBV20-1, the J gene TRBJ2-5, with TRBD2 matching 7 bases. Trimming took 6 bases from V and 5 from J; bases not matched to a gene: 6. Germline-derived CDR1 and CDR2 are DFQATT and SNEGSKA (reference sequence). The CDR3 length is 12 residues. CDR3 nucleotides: TGCAGTGCCAGACCCGGGGGGGAGACCCAGTACTTC. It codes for CSARPGGETQYF.

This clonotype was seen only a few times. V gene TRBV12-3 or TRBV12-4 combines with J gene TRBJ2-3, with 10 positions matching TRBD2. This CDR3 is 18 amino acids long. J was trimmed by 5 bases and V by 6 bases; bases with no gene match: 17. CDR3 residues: CASRRLAGVFESGDTQYF. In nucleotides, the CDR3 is TGTGCCAGCAGGAGGCTAGCGGGAGTTTTTGAGTCGGGAGATACGCAGTATTTT.

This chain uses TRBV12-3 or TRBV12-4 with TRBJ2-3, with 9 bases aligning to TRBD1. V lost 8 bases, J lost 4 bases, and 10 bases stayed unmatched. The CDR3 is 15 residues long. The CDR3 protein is CASRGDRVFSDTQYF. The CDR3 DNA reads TGTGCCAGCCGCGGGGACAGGGTCTTTTCAGATACGCAGTATTTT.

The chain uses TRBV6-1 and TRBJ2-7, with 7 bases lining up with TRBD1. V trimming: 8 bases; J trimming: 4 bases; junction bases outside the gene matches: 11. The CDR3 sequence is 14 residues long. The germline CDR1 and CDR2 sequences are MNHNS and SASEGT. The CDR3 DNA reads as TGTGCCAGCTCAACCACAGGGGTCTTTTACGAGCAGTACTTC. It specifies CASSTTGVFYEQYF.